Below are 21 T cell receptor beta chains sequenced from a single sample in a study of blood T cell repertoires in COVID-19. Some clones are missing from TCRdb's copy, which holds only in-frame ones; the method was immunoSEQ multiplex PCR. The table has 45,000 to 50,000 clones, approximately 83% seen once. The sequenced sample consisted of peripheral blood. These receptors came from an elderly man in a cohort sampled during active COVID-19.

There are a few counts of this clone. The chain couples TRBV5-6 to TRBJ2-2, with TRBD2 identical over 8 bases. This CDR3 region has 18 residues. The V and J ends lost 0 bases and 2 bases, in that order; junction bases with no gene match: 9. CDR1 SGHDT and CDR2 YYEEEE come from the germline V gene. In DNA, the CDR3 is TGTGCCAGCAGCTTGGCACGCCGCGGGGGGAGAAACACCGGGGAGCTGTTTTTT. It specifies CASSLARRGGRNTGELFF.

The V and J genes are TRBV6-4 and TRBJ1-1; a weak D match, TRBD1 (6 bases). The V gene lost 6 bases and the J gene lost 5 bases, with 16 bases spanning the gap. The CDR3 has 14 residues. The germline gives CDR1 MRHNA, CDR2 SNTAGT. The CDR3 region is CASRLGGPGTEAFF. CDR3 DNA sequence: TGTGCCAGCAGACTCGGGGGGCCTGGGACTGAAGCTTTCTTT.

This chain's CDR3 is CASSELGRDTEAFF. The CDR3 region has the DNA TGTGCCAGCAGCGAGCTAGGGAGAGACACTGAAGCTTTCTTT. The chain combines TRBV11-2 with TRBJ1-1; D call uncertain. Trimming pared 5 bases from V and 3 bases from J, leaving 13 bases between. CDR1 SGHAT and CDR2 FQNNGV come from the germline V gene. There are 14 residues in the CDR3.

The CDR3 loop is CASSALLAGGETQYF. The CDR3, as DNA: TGTGCCAGCTCAGCCTTACTAGCGGGAGGAGAGACCCAGTACTTC. The chain recombines TRBV18 with TRBJ2-5; 12 nucleotides match TRBD2. The germline V gene encodes CDR1 KGHSH and CDR2 LQKENI. This CDR3 region has 15 residues. V was pared by 5 bases and J by 4 bases, with 5 bases of the junction left unmatched.

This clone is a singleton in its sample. The CDR3 loop is CASSSGTGASGANVLTF. The CDR3 DNA is TGTGCCAGCAGCTCCGGGACAGGGGCCTCTGGGGCCAACGTCCTGACTTTC. The rearrangement uses TRBV7-8 and TRBJ2-6; 10 bases are a match to TRBD1. The CDR3 sequence is 17 residues long. J lost 0 bases, V lost 4 bases, and 3 bases had no gene match. Germline V gives CDR1 SGHVS, CDR2 FQNEAQ.

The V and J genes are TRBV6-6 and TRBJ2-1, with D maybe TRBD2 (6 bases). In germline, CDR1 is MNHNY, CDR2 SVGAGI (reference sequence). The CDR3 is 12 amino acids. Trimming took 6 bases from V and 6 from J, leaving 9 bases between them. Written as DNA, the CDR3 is TGTGCCAGCAGGGCGACTAGCAATGAGCAGTTCTTC. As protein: CASRATSNEQFF.

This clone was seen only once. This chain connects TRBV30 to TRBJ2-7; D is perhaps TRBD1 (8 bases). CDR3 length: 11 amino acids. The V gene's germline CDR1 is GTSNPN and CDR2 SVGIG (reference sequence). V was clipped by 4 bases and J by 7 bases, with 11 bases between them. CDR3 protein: CAWNRGGEQYF. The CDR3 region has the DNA TGTGCCTGGAACAGGGGGGGAGAGCAGTACTTC.

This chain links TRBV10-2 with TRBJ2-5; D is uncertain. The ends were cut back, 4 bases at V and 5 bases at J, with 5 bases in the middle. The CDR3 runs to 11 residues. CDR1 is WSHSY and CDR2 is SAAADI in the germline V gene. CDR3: CASSVGETQYF. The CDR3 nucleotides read TGCGCCAGCAGTGTCGGTGAGACCCAGTACTTC.

The CDR3 reads CASSVALGQGLDTQYF. Written as DNA, the CDR3 is TGTGCCAGCAGCGTAGCGCTGGGACAGGGACTAGATACGCAGTATTTT. The chain employs TRBV9 and TRBJ2-3; the match to TRBD1 covers 9 bases. The CDR3 runs to 16 residues. The germline V gene has CDR1 SGDLS and CDR2 YYNGEE. Unmatched junction bases numbered 7, after V lost 0 bases and J lost 5 bases.

CDR3 region: CSVATGGETQYF. The CDR3 bases are TGCAGCGTTGCGACAGGGGGGGAGACCCAGTACTTC. This rearrangement joins TRBV29-1 to TRBJ2-5, with 9 bases matching TRBD1. J was trimmed by 5 bases and V by 4 bases; bases with no gene match: 2. Germline lookup yields CDR1 SQVTM and CDR2 ANQGSEA. The CDR3 extends over 12 amino acids.

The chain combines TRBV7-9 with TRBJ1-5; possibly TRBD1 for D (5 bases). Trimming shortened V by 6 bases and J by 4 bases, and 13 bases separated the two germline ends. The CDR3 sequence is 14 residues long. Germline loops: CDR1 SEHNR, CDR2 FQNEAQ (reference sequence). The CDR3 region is CASSSGPANQPQHF. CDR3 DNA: TGTGCCAGCAGTTCAGGGCCAGCGAATCAGCCCCAGCATTTT.

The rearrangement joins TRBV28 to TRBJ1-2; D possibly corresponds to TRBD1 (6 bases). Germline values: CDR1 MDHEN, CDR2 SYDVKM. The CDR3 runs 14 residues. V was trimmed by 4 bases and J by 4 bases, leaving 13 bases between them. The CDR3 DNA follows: TGTGCCAGCAGTTGGGAGGGGGTGGCCTATGGCTACACCTTC. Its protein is CASSWEGVAYGYTF.

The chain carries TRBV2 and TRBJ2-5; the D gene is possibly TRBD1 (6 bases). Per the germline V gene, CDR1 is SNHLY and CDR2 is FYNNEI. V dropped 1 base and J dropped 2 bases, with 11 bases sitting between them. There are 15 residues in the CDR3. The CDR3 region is CASSEGQAKQETQYF. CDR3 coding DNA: TGTGCCAGCAGTGAAGGACAGGCGAAACAAGAGACCCAGTACTTC. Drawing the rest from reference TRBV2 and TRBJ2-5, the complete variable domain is EPEVTQTPSHQVTQMGQEVILRCVPISNHLYFYWYRQILGQKVEFLVSFYNNEISEKSEIFDDQFSVERPDGSNFTLKIRSTKLEDSAMYFCASSEGQAKQETQYFGPGTRLLVL.

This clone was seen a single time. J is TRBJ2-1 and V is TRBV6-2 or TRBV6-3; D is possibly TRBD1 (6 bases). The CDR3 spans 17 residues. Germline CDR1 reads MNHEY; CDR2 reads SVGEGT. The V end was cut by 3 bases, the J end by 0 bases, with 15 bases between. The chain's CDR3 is CASSYLRGPSSYNEQFF. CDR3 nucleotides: TGTGCCAGCAGTTATCTCAGGGGCCCAAGCTCCTACAATGAGCAGTTCTTC.

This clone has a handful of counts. The CDR3 bases are TGTGCCAGCAGCGCGCTCTCACTAGTTCAGGATGAGCAGTTCTTC. The encoded protein is CASSALSLVQDEQFF. The genes are TRBV9 and TRBJ2-1, with a tentative D call TRBD2 (5 bases). The germline V gene has CDR1 SGDLS and CDR2 YYNGEE. Trimming removed 3 bases from V and 8 bases from J, with 18 bases in between. This CDR3 comprises 15 residues.

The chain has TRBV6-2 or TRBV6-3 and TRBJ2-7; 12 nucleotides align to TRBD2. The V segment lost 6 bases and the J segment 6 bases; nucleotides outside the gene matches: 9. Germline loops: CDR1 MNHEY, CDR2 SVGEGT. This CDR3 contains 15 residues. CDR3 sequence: CASSLRTSGKGEQYF. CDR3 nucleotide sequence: TGTGCCAGCAGCCTCCGGACTAGCGGGAAAGGCGAGCAGTACTTC.

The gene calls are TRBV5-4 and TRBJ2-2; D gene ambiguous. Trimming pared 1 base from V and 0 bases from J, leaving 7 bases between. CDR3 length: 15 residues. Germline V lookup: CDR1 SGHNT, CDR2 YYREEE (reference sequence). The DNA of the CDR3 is TGTGCCAGCAGCTTGACTTTCACGAACACCGGGGAGCTGTTTTTT. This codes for CASSLTFTNTGELFF.

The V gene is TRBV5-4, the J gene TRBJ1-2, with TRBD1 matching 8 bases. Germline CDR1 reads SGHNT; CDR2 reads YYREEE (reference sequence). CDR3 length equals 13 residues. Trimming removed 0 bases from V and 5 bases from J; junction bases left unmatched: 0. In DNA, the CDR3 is TGTGCCAGCAGCTTGGACAGGGGGTATGGCTACACCTTC. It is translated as CASSLDRGYGYTF.

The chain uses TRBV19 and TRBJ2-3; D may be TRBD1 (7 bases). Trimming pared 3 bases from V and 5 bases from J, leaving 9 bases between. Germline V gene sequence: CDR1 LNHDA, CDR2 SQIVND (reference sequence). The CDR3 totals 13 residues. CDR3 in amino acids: CASSIQGGDTQYF. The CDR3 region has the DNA TGTGCCAGTAGTATCCAGGGGGGAGATACGCAGTATTTT.

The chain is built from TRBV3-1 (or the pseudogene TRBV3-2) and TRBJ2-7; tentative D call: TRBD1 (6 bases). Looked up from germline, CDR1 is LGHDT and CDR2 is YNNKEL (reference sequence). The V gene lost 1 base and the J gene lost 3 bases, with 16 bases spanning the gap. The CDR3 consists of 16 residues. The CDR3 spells CASSQAILGANYEQYF. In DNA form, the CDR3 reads TGTGCCAGCAGCCAAGCTATTTTGGGGGCGAACTACGAGCAGTACTTC.

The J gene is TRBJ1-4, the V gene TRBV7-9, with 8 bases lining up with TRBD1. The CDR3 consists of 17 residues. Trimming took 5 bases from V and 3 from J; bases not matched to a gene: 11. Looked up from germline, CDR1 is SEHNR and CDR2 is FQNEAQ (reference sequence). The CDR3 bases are TGTGCCAGCAGCCCCCAAGGCCGGACAGGGCCTAATGAAAAACTGTTTTTT. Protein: CASSPQGRTGPNEKLFF.